This TCR beta chain was observed in a study of OX40 agonist ivuxolimab in advanced cancers. Overall study context: The drug used for patients, ivuxolimab, was an agonistic anti-OX40 (CD134) antibody.

The study's findings and limits: Low normalized clonal expansion also occurred in some nonresponding patients.

Method: immunoSEQ multiplex PCR; TCRdb's copy keeps in-frame clones and lacks some. The sample holds 75,000 to 100,000 clones, around 87% seen once. Comment on this clone: Its matching antigen is unknown.

Specimen: CD4+ or CD8+ T cells sorted from blood, collected in a trial of the OX40 agonist ivuxolimab. The clonotype originates from an adult with an advanced solid tumor such as melanoma, head and neck, liver or kidney cancer.

For the CDR3, the DNA is TGTGCCAGCTCCCTGGGACAGGGAGACTATGGCTACACCTTC. It encodes CASSLGQGDYGYTF. The chain couples TRBV18 to TRBJ1-2; 9 nucleotides align to TRBD1. V lost 6 bases, J lost 3 bases, and 5 bases stayed unmatched. The CDR3 length is 14 residues. Germline-derived CDR1 and CDR2 are KGHSH and LQKENI.